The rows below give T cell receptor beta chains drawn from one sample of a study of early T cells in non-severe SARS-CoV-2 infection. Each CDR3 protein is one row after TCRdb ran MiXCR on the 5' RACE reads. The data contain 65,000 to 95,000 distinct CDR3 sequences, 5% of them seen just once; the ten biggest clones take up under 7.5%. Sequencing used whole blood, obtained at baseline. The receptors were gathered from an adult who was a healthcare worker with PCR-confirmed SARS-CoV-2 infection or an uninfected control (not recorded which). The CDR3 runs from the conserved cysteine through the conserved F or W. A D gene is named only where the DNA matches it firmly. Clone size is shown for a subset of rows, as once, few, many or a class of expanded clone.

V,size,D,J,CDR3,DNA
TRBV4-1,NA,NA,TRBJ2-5,CASSQEGAIQETQYF,TGCGCCAGCAGCCAAGAAGGGGCGATCCAAGAGACCCAGTACTTC
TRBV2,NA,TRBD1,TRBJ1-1,CASRGGQGSEAFF,TGTGCCAGCAGGGGGGGACAGGGCTCTGAAGCTTTCTTT
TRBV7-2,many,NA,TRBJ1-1,CASSLWGGSTEAFF,TGTGCCAGCAGCTTATGGGGTGGAAGCACTGAAGCTTTCTTT
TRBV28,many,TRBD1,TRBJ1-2,CASSLTWGTGHEGYTF,TGTGCCAGCAGTCTAACTTGGGGGACAGGTCACGAGGGCTACACCTTC
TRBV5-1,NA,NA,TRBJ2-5,CASSLGTAYLQETQYF,TGCGCCAGCAGCTTGGGGACAGCATATCTTCAAGAGACCCAGTACTTC
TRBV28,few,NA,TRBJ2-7,CASSFLYEQYF,TGTGCCAGCAGTTTCCTCTACGAGCAGTACTTC
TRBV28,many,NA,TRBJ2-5,CASSGSGSRRRETQYF,TGTGCCAGCAGTGGTTCCGGGTCCCGGAGGCGAGAGACCCAGTACTTC
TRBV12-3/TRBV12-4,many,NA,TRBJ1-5,CASSQDGGNQPQHF,TGTGCCAGCAGCCAAGACGGGGGCAATCAGCCCCAGCATTTT
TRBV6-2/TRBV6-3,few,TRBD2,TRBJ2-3,CASSYDSQRGDTQYF,TGTGCCAGCAGTTACGACTCCCAGCGGGGAGATACGCAGTATTTT
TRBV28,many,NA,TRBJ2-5,CASSLGRGPKQETQYF,TGTGCCAGCAGTTTGGGGCGGGGGCCGAAACAAGAGACCCAGTACTTC
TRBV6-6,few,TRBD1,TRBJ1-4,CASSTTTGAGEKLFF,TGTGCCAGCAGTACTACAACAGGGGCAGGAGAAAAACTGTTTTTT
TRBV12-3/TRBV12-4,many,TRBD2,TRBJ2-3,CASSYVAGVGDTQYF,TGTGCCAGCAGTTACGTAGCGGGAGTCGGAGATACGCAGTATTTT
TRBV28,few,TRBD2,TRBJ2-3,CASKGGSGGTDTQYF,TGTGCCAGCAAGGGCGGGAGTGGGGGCACAGATACGCAGTATTTT
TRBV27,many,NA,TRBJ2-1,CASSLYSPLSYNEQFF,TGTGCCAGCAGTTTGTATAGTCCGCTATCCTACAATGAGCAGTTCTTC
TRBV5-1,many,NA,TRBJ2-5,CASSLAGAQTQYF,TGCGCCAGCAGCTTGGCAGGAGCACAGACCCAGTACTTC